The 31 T cell receptor beta chains reported below all come from one sample, sequenced in a study of monozygotic twins with inflammatory bowel disease. From the 5' RACE reads, TCRdb lists one entry per CDR3 protein and no DNA. Across 150,000 to 200,000 distinct CDR3 sequences, the top ten clones capture approximately 7% of the sample. The sequenced sample consisted of blood. These receptors came from a human donor with ulcerative colitis or Crohn's disease, or a healthy co-twin of an affected twin (not recorded which).

The chain combines TRBV20-1 with TRBJ1-5. The CDR3 length is 17 residues. Germline V lookup: CDR1 DFQATT, CDR2 SNEGSKA (reference sequence). The CDR3 protein is CSAKKAGRVLVDTPQHF.

V is TRBV29-1 and J is TRBJ2-5; the TCRdb call, TRBD1, lacks DNA for checking. Per germline, CDR1 SQVTM and CDR2 ANQGSEA. There are 12 residues in the CDR3. The CDR3 sequence: CSLFGGGETQYF.

The chain carries TRBV12-3 or TRBV12-4 and TRBJ2-3; no DNA is available, so the TRBD1 call from TCRdb remains unchecked. The CDR3 loop spans 15 amino acids. CDR3 loop: CASRAGQGITDTQYF.

The rearrangement joins TRBV9 to TRBJ2-1. Germline V gene data show CDR1 as SGDLS and CDR2 as YYNGEE. The CDR3 sequence is 15 residues long. CDR3 in amino acids: CASSVARGLNNEQFF.

This chain connects TRBV6-2 or TRBV6-3 to TRBJ1-4; TCRdb reports TRBD1, a call that lacks DNA to check it against. The CDR3 extends over 15 amino acids. The V gene's germline CDR1 is MNHEY and CDR2 SVGEGT. CDR3 sequence reads: CASSAAGTGIEKLFF.

V gene TRBV19 combines with J gene TRBJ2-1. Germline CDR1 reads LNHDA; CDR2 reads SQIVND (reference sequence). CDR3 length equals 14 residues. The CDR3 loop reads CASSIVDSYNEQFF.

The chain carries TRBV12-3 or TRBV12-4 and TRBJ2-4; TCRdb proposes TRBD2, but this gene call is untestable without DNA. The CDR3 length is 13 residues. CDR3 residues: CASSLEGWDIQYF.

The CDR3 reads CASSFLSGQGIDTQYF. The chain combines TRBV5-1 with TRBJ2-3; TCRdb calls TRBD1, which cannot be checked without DNA. From germline, CDR1 is SGHRS and CDR2 YFSETQ. The CDR3 is 16 amino acids.

The chain employs TRBV12-3 or TRBV12-4 and TRBJ1-5; TCRdb indicates TRBD1, and absent DNA this call remains unverified. This CDR3 is built from 17 residues. The CDR3 region is CASSLGTGVGGNQPQHF.

CDR3: CATSDPPRGSGGELFF. The chain recombines TRBV24-1 with TRBJ2-2; the TCRdb D gene call, TRBD1, has no DNA to confirm it. The CDR3 is 16 amino acids. Germline V CDR1 and CDR2: KGHDR, SFDVKD.

J is TRBJ1-5 and V is TRBV5-4; no DNA is available, so the TRBD1 call from TCRdb remains unchecked. The CDR3 is 16 amino acids. Per germline, CDR1 SGHNT and CDR2 YYREEE (reference sequence). The CDR3 loop reads CASSWYRYTSNQPQHF.

The rearrangement joins TRBV28 to TRBJ2-7; the TCRdb call, TRBD2, lacks DNA for checking. The V gene's germline CDR1 is MDHEN and CDR2 SYDVKM. The CDR3 is 19 residues long. The CDR3 sequence: CASSLLGGGLAGVSYEQYF. The whole variable domain, remainder taken from reference TRBV28 and TRBJ2-7, is DVKVTQSSRYLVKRTGEKVFLECVQDMDHENMFWYRQDPGLGLRLIYFSYDVKMKEKGDIPEGYSVSREKKERFSLILESASTNQTSMYLCASSLLGGGLAGVSYEQYFGPGTRLTVT.

The chain couples TRBV7-9 to TRBJ2-3; the D call of TRBD2 rests on TCRdb alone, since no DNA is present to check it. The CDR3 spans 15 residues. Germline V gene sequence: CDR1 SEHNR, CDR2 FQNEAQ (reference sequence). The CDR3 sequence: CASSFPSGSTDTQYF.

The chain carries TRBV7-9 and TRBJ2-7. Looked up from germline, CDR1 is SEHNR and CDR2 is FQNEAQ (reference sequence). The CDR3 covers 16 residues. This chain's CDR3 is CASSLGQGATGYEQYF.

The CDR3 protein is CASSPGSLSNQPQHF. The genes are TRBV5-1 and TRBJ1-5. Germline CDR1 SGHRS, CDR2 YFSETQ. The CDR3 runs 15 residues.

V and J are TRBV5-1 and TRBJ2-3; TCRdb's assignment of TRBD1 cannot be checked, as there is no DNA. Germline V gene sequence: CDR1 SGHRS, CDR2 YFSETQ. This CDR3 comprises 15 residues. CDR3 amino acids: CASSLTGGLQYTQYF.

The chain couples TRBV7-2 to TRBJ2-7. This CDR3 has 14 residues. Per the germline V gene, CDR1 is SGHTA and CDR2 is FQGNSA. CDR3 amino acids: CASSLLGLNYEQYF.

The chain uses TRBV4-3 and TRBJ2-7; TCRdb's assignment of TRBD1 cannot be checked, as there is no DNA. This CDR3 spans 15 amino acids. The germline V gene has CDR1 LGHNA and CDR2 YSLEER. This CDR3 is CASSRERGQGYEQYF.

The chain employs TRBV25-1 and TRBJ2-7; TCRdb returns TRBD1, unconfirmable since there is no DNA. Per germline, CDR1 MGHDK and CDR2 SYGVNS. This CDR3 is built from 16 residues. The CDR3 sequence is CASSAYGQGAPYEQYF.

The V gene is TRBV3-1, the J gene TRBJ1-3; TCRdb names TRBD1, which stays unverified in the absence of DNA. In germline, CDR1 is LGHDT, CDR2 YNNKEL (reference sequence). The CDR3 consists of 13 residues. CDR3 sequence reads: CASSPGTRHTIYF.

V and J are TRBV27 and TRBJ1-1; TCRdb's D gene call, TRBD1, goes unchecked for lack of DNA. CDR1 is MNHEY and CDR2 is SMNVEV in the germline V gene (reference sequence). This CDR3 is built from 15 residues. CDR3 region: CASSLRRTGLAEAFF.

The rearrangement links TRBV7-9 to TRBJ2-1; as DNA is missing, the TRBD1 call by TCRdb cannot be tested. Germline V CDR1 and CDR2: SEHNR, FQNEAQ (reference sequence). The CDR3 consists of 16 residues. CDR3 in amino acids: CASSLHSWDRGHEQFF.

V gene TRBV5-4 combines with J gene TRBJ2-3; the TRBD2 assignment by TCRdb is unverifiable without DNA. CDR1 is SGHNT, CDR2 YYREEE, per germline (reference sequence). The CDR3 contains 14 residues. The CDR3 loop reads CASSLGLAPHTQYF.

The genes are TRBV7-2 and TRBJ2-3; TCRdb's D call, TRBD1, is unchecked because there is no DNA. The CDR3 consists of 16 residues. The V gene's germline CDR1 is SGHTA and CDR2 FQGNSA. The CDR3 spells CASSATGQRRTDTQYF.

CDR3 in amino acids: CSARDSGPAGGHRNEQFF. The chain recombines TRBV20-1 with TRBJ2-1; TCRdb returns TRBD2, unconfirmable since there is no DNA. There are 18 residues in the CDR3. Germline values: CDR1 DFQATT, CDR2 SNEGSKA (reference sequence).

This chain joins TRBV9 and TRBJ1-1; TCRdb reports TRBD1, a call that lacks DNA to check it against. The V gene's germline CDR1 is SGDLS and CDR2 YYNGEE. The CDR3 has 15 residues. The CDR3 loop is CASRYLQGSGTEAFF.

The CDR3 region is CASSPLGLAGSDTQYF. V and J are TRBV18 and TRBJ2-3; the TRBD2 assignment by TCRdb is unverifiable without DNA. The germline V gene has CDR1 KGHSH and CDR2 LQKENI. The CDR3 length is 16 residues.

The V gene is TRBV6-1, the J gene TRBJ2-1; with no DNA, the TCRdb D assignment of TRBD2 cannot be verified. Germline CDR1 MNHNS, CDR2 SASEGT. This CDR3 region has 14 residues. CDR3 in amino acids: CASMKTGTRNEQFF.

The J gene is TRBJ2-5, the V gene TRBV20-1; with no DNA, the TCRdb D assignment of TRBD1 cannot be verified. The CDR3 length is 15 residues. Germline-derived CDR1 and CDR2 are DFQATT and SNEGSKA (reference sequence). CDR3 sequence reads: CPGRGPRGSQETQYF.

The chain uses TRBV20-1 and TRBJ2-5; TCRdb returns TRBD1, unconfirmable since there is no DNA. Germline V gene data show CDR1 as DFQATT and CDR2 as SNEGSKA (reference sequence). CDR3 length: 11 residues. CDR3 protein: CTGTHQETQNF.

This chain connects TRBV7-9 to TRBJ2-5; TCRdb designates TRBD2, a call that cannot be tested without DNA. Germline CDR1 is SEHNR and CDR2 is FQNEAQ (reference sequence). CDR3 length equals 15 residues. The CDR3 spells CASSLIVGEGETQYF.